Listed below are T cell receptor beta chains from one sample, sequenced in a study of T cells after yellow fever vaccination. TCRdb re-called the 5' RACE reads through MiXCR, storing one row per CDR3 protein. This repertoire shows around 530,000 distinct CDR3 sequences, about a sixth found once; its top ten account for 17%. Material: PBMCs, obtained more than 4 days after the first yellow fever vaccination. Receptors originate from a man younger than 30 who received the YFV17D yellow fever vaccine. The conserved cysteine and the conserved F or W are not part of the CDR3 here. Fields, in order: J gene, D gene, V gene, CDR3 length, CDR3 protein. A D gene is named only where the DNA matches it firmly.

J: TRBJ2-5
D: -
V: TRBV18
length: 12
CDR3: ASSPSGSRETQY

J: TRBJ2-7
D: -
V: TRBV2
length: 11
CDR3: ASQGLGVAEQY

J: TRBJ2-3
D: -
V: TRBV5-1
length: 13
CDR3: ASSPRRGYTDTQY

J: TRBJ1-4
D: -
V: TRBV7-8
length: 10
CDR3: ASSSIGEKLF

J: TRBJ2-2
D: -
V: TRBV9
length: 13
CDR3: ASSAWTRNTGELF

J: TRBJ2-1
D: TRBD1
V: TRBV30
length: 10
CDR3: AWSVGQGPEF

J: TRBJ2-1
D: TRBD1
V: TRBV29-1
length: 14
CDR3: SVFLQGSGAYNEQF

J: TRBJ1-1
D: TRBD1
V: TRBV12-3/TRBV12-4
length: 11
CDR3: ASTDRGNTEAF

J: TRBJ1-4
D: -
V: TRBV15
length: 14
CDR3: ATSRDGGGFGEKLF

J: TRBJ2-1
D: TRBD2
V: TRBV11-3
length: 17
CDR3: ASSGGGTSGGSYYNEQF

J: TRBJ2-1
D: -
V: TRBV30
length: 11
CDR3: AWSVRWGNEQF

J: TRBJ1-3
D: -
V: TRBV12-3/TRBV12-4
length: 12
CDR3: AALEGPLGNTIY

J: TRBJ1-6
D: TRBD1
V: TRBV7-8
length: 13
CDR3: ASSYGQVDNSPLH

J: TRBJ1-1
D: -
V: TRBV19
length: 13
CDR3: ASSIVRGLWTEAF

J: TRBJ2-1
D: -
V: TRBV5-1
length: 13
CDR3: ASSFAGTSEDEQF

J: TRBJ2-3
D: TRBD2
V: TRBV5-1
length: 14
CDR3: ASSLAGGILTDTQY

J: TRBJ2-1
D: -
V: TRBV28
length: 13
CDR3: ASSLTAAAYNEQF

J: TRBJ1-6
D: -
V: TRBV7-8
length: 15
CDR3: ASNLQAQGVYNSPLH

J: TRBJ2-1
D: -
V: TRBV27
length: 10
CDR3: ASSLLGQGEF

J: TRBJ1-6
D: -
V: TRBV4-1
length: 15
CDR3: ASSQDNRGADNSPLH

J: TRBJ2-5
D: TRBD1
V: TRBV10-3
length: 10
CDR3: ASRDRQETQY

J: TRBJ1-3
D: -
V: TRBV9
length: 10
CDR3: ASSVDRNTIY